Listed here is a single TCR beta chain. The antigen is not known. This table comes from immunoSEQ multiplex PCR, and its TCRdb copy is limited to in-frame clones, with some not included. The repertoire includes about 10,000 clones, over 85% of them detected once, and around 5.7% sits in the top ten. This sample is drawn from a study of T cell clonotyping in hematopoietic cell transplantation. Study-level results: Few recipient clonotypes overlapped donors; over 95% were de novo at given depth. Graft donor and pretransplant recipient Inverse Simpson Index values predicted broader posttransplant TCR diversity. Pathologically expanded recipient clonotypes increased progressively from day 30 to day 180 as diversity fell. No sorting was done, leaving CD4 and CD8 contributions mixed.

Trimming removed 4 bases from V and 0 bases from J; junction bases left unmatched: 2. The CDR3 sequence is 15 residues long. CDR1 is SNHLY and CDR2 is FYNNEI in the germline V gene. The chain carries TRBV2 and TRBJ1-4, with 7 bases fitting TRBD1. The source of this sequence is a male patient aged 50 or older who had an allogeneic stem cell transplant from a related donor, so T cells may come from the graft donor. Some clones in this sample may be carry-over from other donors' samples. Material: PBMCs, obtained 100 days after allogeneic stem cell transplant. CDR3 DNA: TGTGCCAGCAGTGCCCAGGGGGCAACTAATGAAAAACTGTTTTTT. Amino acid sequence: CASSAQGATNEKLFF.